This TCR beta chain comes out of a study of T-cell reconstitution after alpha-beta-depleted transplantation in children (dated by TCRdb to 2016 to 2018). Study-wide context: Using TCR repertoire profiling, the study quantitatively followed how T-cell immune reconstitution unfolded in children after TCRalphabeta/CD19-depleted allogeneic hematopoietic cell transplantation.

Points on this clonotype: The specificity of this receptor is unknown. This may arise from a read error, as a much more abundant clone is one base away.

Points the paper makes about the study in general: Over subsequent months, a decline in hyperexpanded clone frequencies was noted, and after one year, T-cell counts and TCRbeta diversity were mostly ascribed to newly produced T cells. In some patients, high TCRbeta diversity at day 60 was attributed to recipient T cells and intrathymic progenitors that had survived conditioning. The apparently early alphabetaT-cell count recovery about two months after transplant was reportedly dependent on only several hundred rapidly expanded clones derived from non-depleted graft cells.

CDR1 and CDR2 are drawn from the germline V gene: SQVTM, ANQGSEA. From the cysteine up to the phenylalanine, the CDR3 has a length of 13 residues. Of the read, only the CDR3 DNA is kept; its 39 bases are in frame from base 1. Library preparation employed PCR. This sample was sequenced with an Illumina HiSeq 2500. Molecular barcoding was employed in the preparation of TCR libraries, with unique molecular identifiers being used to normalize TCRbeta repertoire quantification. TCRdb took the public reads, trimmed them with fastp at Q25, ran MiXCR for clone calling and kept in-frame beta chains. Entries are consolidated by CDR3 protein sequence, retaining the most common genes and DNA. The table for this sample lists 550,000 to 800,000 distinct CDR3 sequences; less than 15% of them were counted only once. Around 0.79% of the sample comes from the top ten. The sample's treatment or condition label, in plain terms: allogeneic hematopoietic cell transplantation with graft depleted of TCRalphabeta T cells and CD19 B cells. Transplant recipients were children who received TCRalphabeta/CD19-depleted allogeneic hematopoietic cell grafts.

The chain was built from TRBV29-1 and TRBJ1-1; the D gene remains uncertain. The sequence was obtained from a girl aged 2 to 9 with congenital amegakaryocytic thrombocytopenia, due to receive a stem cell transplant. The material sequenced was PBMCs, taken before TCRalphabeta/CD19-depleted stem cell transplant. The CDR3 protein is CRGLRAANTEAFF. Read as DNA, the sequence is TGCCGCGGTCTCCGGGCCGCAAACACTGAAGCTTTCTTT.